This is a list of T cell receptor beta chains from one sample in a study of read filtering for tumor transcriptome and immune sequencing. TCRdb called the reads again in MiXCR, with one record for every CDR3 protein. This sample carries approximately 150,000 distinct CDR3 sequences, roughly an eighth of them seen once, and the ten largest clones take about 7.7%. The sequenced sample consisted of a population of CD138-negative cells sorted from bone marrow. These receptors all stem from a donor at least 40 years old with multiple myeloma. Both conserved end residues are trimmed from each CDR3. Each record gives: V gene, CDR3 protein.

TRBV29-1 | SVGQGTRKNNEQF
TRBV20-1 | SARGLSNTGELF
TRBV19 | ASIDPGGHRNTGELF
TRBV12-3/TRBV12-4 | ASRGTLTDTQY
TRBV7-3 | ASSFTGDPDTQY
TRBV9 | ASSVGTKNEQF
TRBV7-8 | ASSGGSAKREF
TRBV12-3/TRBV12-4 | ASSFGTEASGYT
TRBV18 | ASSPPTGTEAF
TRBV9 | ASNRGYTGELF